The 10 T cell receptor beta chains below all came from one sample that was sequenced in a study of response to subunit inactivated influenza vaccine (dated by TCRdb to 2017 to 2018). Libraries came from RT-PCR. Data came from an Illumina HiSeq 2500. The public reads were reanalyzed by TCRdb: fastp trimming at Q25, MiXCR alignment, in-frame beta chains only. One record per CDR3 amino acid sequence lists the most common genes and DNA. The sample table shows roughly 670,000 distinct CDR3 sequences, and around 15% are seen once. The biggest ten clones account for 7.5% to 8% of the sample. The sample here was PBMCs from blood, taken 14 to 15 days before vaccination. The receptors shown here come from a man aged 50-59 years who received an inactivated influenza vaccine. Donor details come from another sample of the same person, matched by shared clones.

This clonotype has just one count. V usage is TRBV9 and J usage is TRBJ2-2; possibly TRBD2 for D (5 bases). The V and J ends lost 0 bases and 5 bases respectively, with 11 bases between them. CDR3 length: 15 residues. Germline lookup yields CDR1 SGDLS and CDR2 YYNGEE. The CDR3 region is CASSVATRSTGELFF. In DNA form, the CDR3 reads TGTGCCAGCAGCGTAGCTACTAGGTCGACCGGGGAGCTGTTTTTT.

The gene calls are TRBV5-1 and TRBJ2-1; the match to TRBD2 covers 7 bases. V lost 5 bases, J lost 8 bases, and 19 bases stayed unmatched. Per germline, CDR1 SGHRS and CDR2 YFSETQ. This CDR3 has 17 amino acids. CDR3 region: CASSFAVLSREGDEQFF. DNA of the CDR3: TGCGCCAGCAGTTTTGCCGTTTTGTCTAGGGAGGGAGATGAGCAGTTCTTC.

This clonotype was recorded a few times. V is TRBV20-1 and J is TRBJ2-2; D not resolved. The V gene's germline CDR1 is DFQATT and CDR2 SNEGSKA (reference sequence). The V end lost 6 bases, the J end lost 7 bases, and 15 bases lay between the germline ends. This CDR3 spans 13 amino acids. The chain's CDR3 is CSAGLSDGGELFF. CDR3 DNA: TGCAGTGCCGGATTATCGGATGGCGGGGAGCTGTTTTTT.

The chain couples TRBV5-1 to TRBJ2-7; TRBD1 agrees at 7 bases. Germline CDR1 reads SGHRS; CDR2 reads YFSETQ. The CDR3 runs 14 residues. V lost 1 base, J lost 5 bases, and 6 bases stayed unmatched. The CDR3 protein is CASSLRQGKDEQYF. CDR3 sequence (DNA): TGCGCCAGCAGCTTGAGACAGGGTAAGGACGAGCAGTACTTC.

On this clonotype itself: A much bigger clone sits one base away, suggesting this may be a read error. The V and J genes are TRBV3-1 and TRBJ2-1; D not certain. The germline V gene encodes CDR1 LGHDT and CDR2 YNNKEL (reference sequence). This CDR3 is built from 15 residues. CDR3 region: CASSQGPQVYNGQFF. CDR3 in DNA: TGTGCCAGCAGCCAAGGCCCCCAGGTCTACAATGGGCAGTTCTTC.

V and J are TRBV15 and TRBJ2-2; D ambiguous. Trimming removed 1 base from V and 7 bases from J, with 7 bases in between. The CDR3 totals 13 residues. Germline lookup yields CDR1 LNHNV and CDR2 YYDKDF (reference sequence). CDR3 in DNA: TGTGCCACCAGCAGAGGAGGACGCGGGGAGCTGTTTTTT. Translated: CATSRGGRGELFF. Filled out from reference TRBV15 and TRBJ2-2, the complete variable domain reads DAMVIQNPRYQVTQFGKPVTLSCSQTLNHNVMYWYQQKSSQAPKLLFHYYDKDFNNEADTPDNFQSRRPNTSFCFLDIRSPGLGDTAMYLCATSRGGRGELFFGEGSRLTVL.

V gene TRBV28 combines with J gene TRBJ2-2; D call uncertain. The germline V gene has CDR1 MDHEN and CDR2 SYDVKM. CDR3 length equals 17 residues. Trimming took off 8 bases at V and 0 bases at J, with 19 bases between the two ends. The CDR3 sequence is CASAPSYGSSNTGELFF. CDR3 sequence (DNA): TGTGCCAGCGCCCCCTCGTACGGCTCATCGAACACCGGGGAGCTGTTTTTT.

As to this clonotype: A single base separates this from a much larger clone, so it may be a read error. CDR3 bases: TGTCCCAGCAGCTCAGACCGGAGTGATAGAGAGACCCAGTACTTC. Its protein product is CPSSSDRSDRETQYF. V usage is TRBV12-3 or TRBV12-4 and J usage is TRBJ2-5; no definite D call. This CDR3 is built from 15 residues.

CDR3 sequence: CSARTDTQYF. The CDR3 DNA reads as TGCAGTGCTAGGACAGATACGCAGTATTTT. The chain couples TRBV20-1 to TRBJ2-3; no clear D gene. Germline V gives CDR1 DFQATT, CDR2 SNEGSKA (reference sequence). The CDR3 loop spans 10 amino acids. Trimming removed 3 bases from V and 3 bases from J, with 1 base in between.

This clonotype has a handful of counts. The chain has TRBV6-5 and TRBJ2-3, with 9 bases that match TRBD1. Germline trimming cut 0 bases from V and 4 bases from J; bases unmatched to any gene: 5. This CDR3 region has 16 residues. Germline CDR1 and CDR2: MNHEY and SVGAGI. In DNA form, the CDR3 reads TGTGCCAGCAGTTACTCACCGGGACAGGGATCAGATACGCAGTATTTT. This translates into CASSYSPGQGSDTQYF.